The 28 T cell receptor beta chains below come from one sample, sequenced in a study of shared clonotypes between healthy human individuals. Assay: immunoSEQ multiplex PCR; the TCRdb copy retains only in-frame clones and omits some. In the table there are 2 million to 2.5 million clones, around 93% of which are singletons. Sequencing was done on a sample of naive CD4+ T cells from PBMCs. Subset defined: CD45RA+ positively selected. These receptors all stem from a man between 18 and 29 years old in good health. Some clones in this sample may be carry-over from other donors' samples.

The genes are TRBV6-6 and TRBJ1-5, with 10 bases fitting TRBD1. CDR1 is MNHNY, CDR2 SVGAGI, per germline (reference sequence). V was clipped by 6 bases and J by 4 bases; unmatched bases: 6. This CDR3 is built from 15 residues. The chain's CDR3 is CASSVGTGANQPQHF. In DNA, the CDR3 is TGTGCCAGCAGCGTCGGGACAGGGGCTAATCAGCCCCAGCATTTT.

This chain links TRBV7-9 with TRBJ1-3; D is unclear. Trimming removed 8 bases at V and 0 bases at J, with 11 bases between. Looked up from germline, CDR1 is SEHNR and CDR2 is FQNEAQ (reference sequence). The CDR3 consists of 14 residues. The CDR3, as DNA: TGTGCCAGCCGAGGACCTTCCTCTGGAAACACCATATATTTT. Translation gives CASRGPSSGNTIYF.

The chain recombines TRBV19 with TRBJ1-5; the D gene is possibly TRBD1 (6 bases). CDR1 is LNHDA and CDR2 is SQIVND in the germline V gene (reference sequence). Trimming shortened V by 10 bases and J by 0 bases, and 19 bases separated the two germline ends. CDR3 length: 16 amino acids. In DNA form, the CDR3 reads TGTGCCACCTCGCCGGCCCGGGGGGCTAGCAATCAGCCCCAGCATTTT. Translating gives CATSPARGASNQPQHF. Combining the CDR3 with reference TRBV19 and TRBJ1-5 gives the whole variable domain DGGITQSPKYLFRKEGQNVTLSCEQNLNHDAMYWYRQDPGQGLRLIYYSQIVNDFQKGDIAEGYSVSREKKESFPLTVTSAQKNPTAFYLCATSPARGASNQPQHFGDGTRLSIL.

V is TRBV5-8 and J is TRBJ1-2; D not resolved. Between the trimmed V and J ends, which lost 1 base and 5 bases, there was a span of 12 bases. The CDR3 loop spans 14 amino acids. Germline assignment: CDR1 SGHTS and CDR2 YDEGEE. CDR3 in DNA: TGTGCCAGCAGCTTGACTACATGGGAGTATGGCTACACCTTC. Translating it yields CASSLTTWEYGYTF.

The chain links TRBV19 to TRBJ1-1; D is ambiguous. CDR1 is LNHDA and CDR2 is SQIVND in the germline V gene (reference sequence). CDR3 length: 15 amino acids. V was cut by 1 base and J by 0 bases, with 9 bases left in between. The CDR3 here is CASSIVGKMNTEAFF. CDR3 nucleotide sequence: TGTGCCAGTAGTATAGTCGGGAAAATGAACACTGAAGCTTTCTTT.

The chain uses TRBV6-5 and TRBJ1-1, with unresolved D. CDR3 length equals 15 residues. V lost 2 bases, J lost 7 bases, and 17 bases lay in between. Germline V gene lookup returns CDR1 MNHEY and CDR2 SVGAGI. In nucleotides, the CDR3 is TGTGCCAGCAGTTACGGGGTGGGCCCTAACTATGAAGCTTTCTTT. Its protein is CASSYGVGPNYEAFF.

CDR3 coding DNA: TGTGCCAGCAGTTCCCCTCCGGGACTCCATAATGAAAAACTGTTTTTT. Its protein is CASSSPPGLHNEKLFF. V is TRBV27 and J is TRBJ1-4, with D perhaps TRBD1 (5 bases). V was trimmed by 4 bases and J by 4 bases, leaving 16 bases between them. The CDR3 has 16 amino acids. From germline, CDR1 is MNHEY and CDR2 SMNVEV (reference sequence).

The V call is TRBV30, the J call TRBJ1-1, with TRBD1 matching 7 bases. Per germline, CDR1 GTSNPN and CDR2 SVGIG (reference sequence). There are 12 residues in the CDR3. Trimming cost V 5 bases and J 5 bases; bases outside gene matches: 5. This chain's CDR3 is CAWDRQGTEAFF. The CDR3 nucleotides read TGTGCCTGGGATAGACAGGGAACTGAAGCTTTCTTT.

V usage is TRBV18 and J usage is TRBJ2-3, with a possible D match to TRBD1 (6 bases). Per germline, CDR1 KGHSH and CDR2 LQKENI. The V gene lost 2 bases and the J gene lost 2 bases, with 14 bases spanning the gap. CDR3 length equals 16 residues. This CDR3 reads CASSPFGQTNTDTQYF. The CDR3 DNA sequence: TGTGCCAGCTCACCATTCGGACAGACCAACACAGATACGCAGTATTTT.

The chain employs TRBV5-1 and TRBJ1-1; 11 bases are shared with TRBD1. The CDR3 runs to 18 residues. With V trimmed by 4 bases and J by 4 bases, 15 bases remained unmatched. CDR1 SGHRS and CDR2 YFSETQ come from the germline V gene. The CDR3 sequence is CASSPRPGQGAPGTEAFF. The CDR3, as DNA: TGCGCCAGCAGCCCCCGTCCCGGACAGGGGGCCCCGGGCACTGAAGCTTTCTTT. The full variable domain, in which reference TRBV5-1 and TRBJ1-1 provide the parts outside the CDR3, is KAGVTQTPRYLIKTRGQQVTLSCSPISGHRSVSWYQQTPGQGLQFLFEYFSETQRNKGNFPGRFSGRQFSNSRSEMNVSTLELGDSALYLCASSPRPGQGAPGTEAFFGQGTRLTVV.

The chain's CDR3 is CASSFLSRGRRGEQFF. In DNA, the CDR3 is TGTGCCAGCAGTTTCCTCAGCAGGGGGCGTCGGGGTGAGCAGTTCTTC. This chain uses TRBV27 with TRBJ2-1; 8 positions match TRBD1. The CDR3 is 16 amino acids. CDR1 is MNHEY, CDR2 SMNVEV, per germline (reference sequence). V trimming: 3 bases; J trimming: 9 bases; junction bases outside the gene matches: 13.

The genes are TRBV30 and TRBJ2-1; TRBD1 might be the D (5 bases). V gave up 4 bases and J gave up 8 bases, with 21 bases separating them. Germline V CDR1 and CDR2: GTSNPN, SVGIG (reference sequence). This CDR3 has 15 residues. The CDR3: CAWTLGDSPIDEQFF. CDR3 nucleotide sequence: TGTGCCTGGACCTTAGGAGACAGCCCCATCGATGAGCAGTTCTTC.

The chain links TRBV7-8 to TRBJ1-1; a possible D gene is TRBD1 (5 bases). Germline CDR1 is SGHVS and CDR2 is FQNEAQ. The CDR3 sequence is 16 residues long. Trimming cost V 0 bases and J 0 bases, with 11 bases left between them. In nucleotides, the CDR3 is TGTGCCAGCAGCTTAGCGCGCGGACACATGAACACTGAAGCTTTCTTT. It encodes CASSLARGHMNTEAFF.

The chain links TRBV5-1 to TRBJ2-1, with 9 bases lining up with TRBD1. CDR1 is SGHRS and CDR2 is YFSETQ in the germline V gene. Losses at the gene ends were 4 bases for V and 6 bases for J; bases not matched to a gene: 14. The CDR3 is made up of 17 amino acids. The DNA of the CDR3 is TGCGCCAGCAGCCGAAAATCACCGGGACAGGGCTTCAATGAGCAGTTCTTC. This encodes CASSRKSPGQGFNEQFF. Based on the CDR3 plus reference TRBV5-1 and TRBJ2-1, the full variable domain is KAGVTQTPRYLIKTRGQQVTLSCSPISGHRSVSWYQQTPGQGLQFLFEYFSETQRNKGNFPGRFSGRQFSNSRSEMNVSTLELGDSALYLCASSRKSPGQGFNEQFFGPGTRLTVL.

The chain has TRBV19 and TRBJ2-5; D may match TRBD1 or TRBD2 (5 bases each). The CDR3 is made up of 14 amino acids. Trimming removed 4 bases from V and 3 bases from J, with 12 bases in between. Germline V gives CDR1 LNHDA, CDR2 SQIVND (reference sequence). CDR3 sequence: CASSSRGREETQYF. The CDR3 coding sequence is TGTGCCAGTAGTAGTCGGGGCCGCGAAGAGACCCAGTACTTC.

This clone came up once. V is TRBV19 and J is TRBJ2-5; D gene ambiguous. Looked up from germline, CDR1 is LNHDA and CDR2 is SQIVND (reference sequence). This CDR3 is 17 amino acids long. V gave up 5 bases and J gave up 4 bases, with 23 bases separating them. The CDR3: CASSPTASTFGLETQYF. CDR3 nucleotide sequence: TGTGCCAGTAGTCCTACGGCCTCCACCTTCGGGCTAGAGACCCAGTACTTC.

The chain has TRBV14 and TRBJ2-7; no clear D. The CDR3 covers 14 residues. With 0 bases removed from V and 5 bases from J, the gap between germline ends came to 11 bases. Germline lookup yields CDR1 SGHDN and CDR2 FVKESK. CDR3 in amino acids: CASSQDSLGHEQYF. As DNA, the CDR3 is TGTGCCAGCAGCCAAGATTCATTAGGGCACGAGCAGTACTTC.

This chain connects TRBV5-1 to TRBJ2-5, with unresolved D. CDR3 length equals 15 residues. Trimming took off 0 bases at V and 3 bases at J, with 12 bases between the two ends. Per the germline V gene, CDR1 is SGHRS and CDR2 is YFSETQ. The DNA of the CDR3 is TGCGCCAGCAGCTTGGGGCCTCCGGTAGAAGAGACCCAGTACTTC. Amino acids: CASSLGPPVEETQYF.

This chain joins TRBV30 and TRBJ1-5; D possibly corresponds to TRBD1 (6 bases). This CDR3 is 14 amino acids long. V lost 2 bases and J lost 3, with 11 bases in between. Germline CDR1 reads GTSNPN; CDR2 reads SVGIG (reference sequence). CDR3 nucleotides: TGTGCCTGGAGTTTAGGGGGGGCCAATCAGCCCCAGCATTTT. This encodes CAWSLGGANQPQHF.

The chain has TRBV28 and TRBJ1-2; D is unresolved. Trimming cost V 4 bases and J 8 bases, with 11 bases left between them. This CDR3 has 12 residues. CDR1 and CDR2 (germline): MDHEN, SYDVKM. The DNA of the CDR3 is TGTGCCAGCAGTTCAAATCCGGGCGGCTACACCTTC. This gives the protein CASSSNPGGYTF.

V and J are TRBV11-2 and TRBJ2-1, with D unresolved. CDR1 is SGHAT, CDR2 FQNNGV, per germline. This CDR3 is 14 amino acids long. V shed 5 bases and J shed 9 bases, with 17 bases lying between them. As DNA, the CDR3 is TGTGCCAGCAGCCCGACTCGGGCCGGCTCTGAGCAGTTCTTC. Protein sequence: CASSPTRAGSEQFF.

The CDR3 is CASSRDREIMNTEAFF. Here the CDR3 DNA reads TGTGCCAGTAGTCGGGACAGAGAGATTATGAACACTGAAGCTTTCTTT. The chain uses TRBV19 and TRBJ1-1, with TRBD1 identical over 7 bases. From germline, CDR1 is LNHDA and CDR2 SQIVND (reference sequence). After removal of 5 bases from V and 0 bases from J, the junction contained 9 bases not matched to a gene. This CDR3 region has 16 residues.

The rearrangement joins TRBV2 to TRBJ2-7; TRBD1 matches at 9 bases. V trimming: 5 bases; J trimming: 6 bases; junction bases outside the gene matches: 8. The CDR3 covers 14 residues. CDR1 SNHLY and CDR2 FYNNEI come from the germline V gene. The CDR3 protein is CASSRNRGPGEQYF. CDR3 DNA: TGTGCCAGCAGTAGAAACAGGGGGCCTGGCGAGCAGTACTTC.

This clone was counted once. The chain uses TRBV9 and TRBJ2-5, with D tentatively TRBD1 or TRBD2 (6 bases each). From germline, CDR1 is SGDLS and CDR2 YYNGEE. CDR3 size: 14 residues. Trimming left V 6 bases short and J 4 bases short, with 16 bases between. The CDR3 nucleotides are TGTGCCAGCACCCCCGGGGGCAGGAGAGAGACCCAGTACTTC. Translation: CASTPGGRRETQYF.

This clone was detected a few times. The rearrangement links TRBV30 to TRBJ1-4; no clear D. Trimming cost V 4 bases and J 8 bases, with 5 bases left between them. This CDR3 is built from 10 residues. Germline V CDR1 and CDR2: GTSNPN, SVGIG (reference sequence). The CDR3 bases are TGTGCCTGGATAGGGGAAAAACTGTTTTTT. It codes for CAWIGEKLFF.

The CDR3 here is CASSLSGGLGNQPQHF. DNA for the CDR3: TGTGCCAGCAGTTTGTCGGGGGGCTTGGGCAATCAGCCCCAGCATTTT. The chain carries TRBV6-5 and TRBJ1-5, with D possibly being TRBD1 (6 bases). With 4 bases removed from V and 2 bases from J, the gap between germline ends came to 15 bases. This CDR3 comprises 16 residues. Germline CDR1 MNHEY, CDR2 SVGAGI.

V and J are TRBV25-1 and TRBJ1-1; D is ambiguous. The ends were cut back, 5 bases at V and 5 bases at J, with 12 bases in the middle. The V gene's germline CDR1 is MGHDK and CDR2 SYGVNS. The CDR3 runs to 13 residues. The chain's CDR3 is CASSSPRKTEAFF. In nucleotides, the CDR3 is TGTGCCAGCAGTTCCCCCCGGAAGACTGAAGCTTTCTTT.

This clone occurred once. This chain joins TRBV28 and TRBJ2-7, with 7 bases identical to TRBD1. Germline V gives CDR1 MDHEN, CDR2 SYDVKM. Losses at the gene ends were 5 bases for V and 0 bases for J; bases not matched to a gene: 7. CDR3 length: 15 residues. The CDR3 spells CASSPGTANSYEQYF. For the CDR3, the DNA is TGTGCCAGCAGTCCGGGGACAGCCAACTCCTACGAGCAGTACTTC.